The next 26 T cell receptor beta chains were all read from a single sample in a study of T cells after yellow fever vaccination. TCRdb itself ran the 5' RACE reads through MiXCR, one entry per CDR3 protein. There are a few hundred thousand distinct CDR3 sequences in the sample; roughly 6.2% occur only once, and over 14% lies in the top ten. The sample here was PBMCs, taken 5 days after the yellow fever booster vaccination. These receptors all stem from a man aged 30 to 45 who received the YFV17D yellow fever vaccine.

This clonotype occurred many times. The genes are TRBV5-1 and TRBJ2-6; D ambiguous. The CDR3 runs 16 residues. Deletions cut 1 base from V and 0 bases from J, with 8 bases between. Germline V CDR1 and CDR2: SGHRS, YFSETQ. The CDR3 loop is CASSLYGASGANVLTF. For the CDR3, the DNA is TGCGCCAGCAGCTTGTACGGTGCCTCTGGGGCCAACGTCCTGACTTTC. Complete variable domain (other parts from reference TRBV5-1 and TRBJ2-6): KAGVTQTPRYLIKTRGQQVTLSCSPISGHRSVSWYQQTPGQGLQFLFEYFSETQRNKGNFPGRFSGRQFSNSRSEMNVSTLELGDSALYLCASSLYGASGANVLTFGAGSRLTVL.

V gene TRBV15 combines with J gene TRBJ2-5, with a possible D match to TRBD1 (6 bases). The V gene's germline CDR1 is LNHNV and CDR2 YYDKDF (reference sequence). CDR3 length: 13 amino acids. With 9 bases removed from V and 5 bases from J, the gap between germline ends came to 16 bases. The CDR3 protein is CATNRAFGETQYF. Written as DNA, the CDR3 is TGTGCCACTAACAGGGCGTTCGGGGAGACCCAGTACTTC.

This clonotype was seen repeatedly, ten times or more. One end of the junction is discordant with germline, which a read error may explain. The rearrangement links TRBV27 to TRBJ2-3; 9 positions agree with TRBD1. Per germline, CDR1 MNHEY and CDR2 SMNVEV (reference sequence). There are 13 residues in the CDR3. The CDR3 sequence: CASSWGAGQGKNF. CDR3 bases: TGTGCCAGCAGTTGGGGGGCGGGACAGGGAAAGAATTTT.

The chain is built from TRBV20-1 and TRBJ2-3; TRBD2 agrees at 11 bases. CDR3 length: 15 amino acids. J gave up 1 base and V 3 bases, and 3 bases lay outside the gene matches. Germline CDR1 reads DFQATT; CDR2 reads SNEGSKA (reference sequence). DNA for the CDR3: TGCAGTGCTAGCTTACTAGCGGGAGGCACAGATACGCAGTATTTT. It translates to CSASLLAGGTDTQYF.

This clonotype was counted only a few times. V usage is TRBV4-2 and J usage is TRBJ2-1; a possible D gene is TRBD2 (6 bases). The CDR3 has 13 amino acids. Germline V gene lookup returns CDR1 LGHNA and CDR2 YNFKEQ. The germline V and J ends were trimmed by 4 bases and 5 bases, with 9 bases remaining between them. CDR3 bases: TGTGCCAGCAGCCCCCCGGGGGACAATGAGCAGTTCTTC. This encodes CASSPPGDNEQFF.

V usage is TRBV5-5 and J usage is TRBJ2-1; D remains ambiguous. The CDR3 spans 15 residues. Between the trimmed V and J ends, which lost 7 bases and 3 bases, there was a span of 17 bases. CDR1 and CDR2 (germline): SGHKS, YYEKEE (reference sequence). CDR3 loop: CASGPGLSCYNEQFF. CDR3 nucleotide sequence: TGTGCCAGCGGCCCTGGGCTCAGCTGCTACAATGAGCAGTTCTTC.

The rearrangement links TRBV29-1 to TRBJ2-5; no definite D call. This CDR3 has 12 amino acids. The germline V gene has CDR1 SQVTM and CDR2 ANQGSEA. Trimming removed 7 bases from V and 3 bases from J, with 12 bases in between. The CDR3 loop reads CSAYVLEETQYF. The CDR3 DNA reads TGCAGCGCTTATGTTTTAGAAGAGACCCAGTACTTC.

This clonotype appeared many times. CDR3 amino acids: CASSSPGQGAGEQYF. The CDR3 DNA reads TGTGCCAGCAGTTCCCCGGGACAGGGGGCCGGGGAGCAGTACTTC. This chain links TRBV12-3 or TRBV12-4 with TRBJ2-7, with 12 bases matching TRBD1. V shed 4 bases and J 7 bases; nucleotides not matched to a gene: 8. The CDR3 contains 15 residues.

This chain uses TRBV4-1 with TRBJ2-2, with D tentatively TRBD2 (7 bases). V dropped 4 bases and J dropped 4 bases, with 13 bases sitting between them. Germline V gives CDR1 MGHRA, CDR2 YSYEKL. CDR3 length: 15 residues. The CDR3 protein is CASSRGGEATGELFF. CDR3 in DNA: TGCGCCAGCAGCCGAGGGGGGGAAGCCACCGGGGAGCTGTTTTTT.

This clonotype was detected ten times or more. This chain links TRBV10-3 with TRBJ2-7, with TRBD2 matching 11 bases. The CDR3 runs to 14 residues. V lost 6 bases, J lost 9 bases, and 10 bases stayed unmatched. Germline V gene data show CDR1 as ENHRY and CDR2 as SYGVKD. The CDR3 protein is CAISQLAGVYGQYF. The CDR3 nucleotides read TGTGCCATCAGCCAACTAGCGGGAGTTTATGGGCAGTACTTC.

This clonotype was seen many times. V and J are TRBV18 and TRBJ2-7; TRBD1 aligns across 9 bases. The V and J ends lost 5 bases and 4 bases, in that order; junction bases with no gene match: 6. This CDR3 contains 14 residues. CDR1 and CDR2 from the germline V gene are KGHSH and LQKENI. The CDR3 reads CASSTGTGIYEQYF. CDR3 nucleotides: TGTGCCAGCTCAACCGGGACAGGGATTTACGAGCAGTACTTC.

Worth noting for this clonotype: The junction shows a germline mismatch at one end, possibly a read error. V is TRBV5-1 and J is TRBJ2-3; 14 bases map to TRBD2. From germline, CDR1 is SGHRS and CDR2 YFSETQ. The CDR3 is 15 amino acids. DNA for the CDR3: TGCGCCTGCAGCTCGACTAGCGGGGGGGCAGATACGCAGTATTTT. Its protein product is CACSSTSGGADTQYF.

This chain connects TRBV20-1 to TRBJ1-3; D not resolved. V dropped 3 bases and J dropped 4 bases, with 19 bases sitting between them. The CDR3 runs to 16 residues. Germline CDR1 and CDR2: DFQATT and SNEGSKA (reference sequence). For the CDR3, the DNA is TGCAGTGCTAGGGATTCCAGGCCGGAGGCGGGAAACACCATATATTTT. It is translated as CSARDSRPEAGNTIYF.

The table lists this clonotype with many counts. The V call is TRBV5-1, the J call TRBJ2-5; D is possibly TRBD1 or TRBD2 (5 bases each). The CDR3 spans 14 residues. The V gene lost 7 bases and the J gene lost 2 bases, with 15 bases spanning the gap. Germline V gene lookup returns CDR1 SGHRS and CDR2 YFSETQ. Here the CDR3 DNA reads TGCGCCAGCGGGACGGCGGAGATACAAGAGACCCAGTACTTC. This sequence encodes CASGTAEIQETQYF.

This clonotype was recorded a few times. The chain is built from TRBV28 and TRBJ2-1; no clear D gene. Per germline, CDR1 MDHEN and CDR2 SYDVKM. This CDR3 is 12 amino acids long. The DNA for the CDR3 is TGTGCAGGGAAGGGTCCCTACAATGAGCAGTTCTTC. The encoded protein is CAGKGPYNEQFF.

The chain employs TRBV28 and TRBJ1-1, with D tentatively TRBD1 (5 bases). CDR1 is MDHEN and CDR2 is SYDVKM in the germline V gene. This CDR3 region has 15 residues. Trimming took off 5 bases at V and 7 bases at J, with 20 bases between the two ends. This CDR3 reads CASSISGTDPYEAFF. CDR3 coding DNA: TGTGCCAGCAGTATTTCCGGGACTGATCCTTATGAAGCTTTCTTT.

The gene calls are TRBV6-1 and TRBJ1-5; 9 bases line up with TRBD1. Trimming at V came to 6 bases and at J to 4 bases, leaving 7 bases not matched to a gene. CDR1 is MNHNS and CDR2 is SASEGT in the germline V gene. The CDR3 spans 15 residues. CDR3 bases: TGTGCCAGCAGCCCTGGGACAGGGATTAATCAGCCCCAGCATTTT. This encodes CASSPGTGINQPQHF.

This clonotype has ten or more counts. This chain connects TRBV20-1 to TRBJ2-1; 11 bases align to TRBD2. J gave up 7 bases and V 6 bases, and 14 bases lay outside the gene matches. CDR1 and CDR2 (germline): DFQATT, SNEGSKA (reference sequence). This CDR3 has 16 amino acids. CDR3 amino acids: CSATLAGAFKGNEQFF. The CDR3 DNA follows: TGCAGTGCCACACTAGCGGGAGCTTTCAAGGGGAATGAGCAGTTCTTC.

This clonotype was seen at least ten times. The rearrangement uses TRBV28 and TRBJ2-4; TRBD1 aligns across 10 bases. The CDR3 covers 14 residues. CDR1 and CDR2 from the germline V gene are MDHEN and SYDVKM. V trimming: 6 bases; J trimming: 4 bases; junction bases outside the gene matches: 3. The CDR3 sequence is CASSLGQGKNIQYF. CDR3 nucleotide sequence: TGTGCCAGCAGCCTGGGACAGGGGAAAAACATTCAGTACTTC.

In this sample, this clonotype turned up a few times. This chain connects TRBV6-1 to TRBJ1-3; a weak D match, TRBD1 (5 bases). This CDR3 spans 16 amino acids. Germline CDR1 MNHNS, CDR2 SASEGT. V shed 7 bases and J shed 0 bases, with 16 bases lying between them. The CDR3 reads CASTLGGKSSGNTIYF. The CDR3 nucleotides are TGTGCCAGCACCCTCGGGGGAAAGAGCTCTGGAAACACCATATATTTT.

In this sample, this clonotype turned up a few times. The chain links TRBV7-2 to TRBJ1-4, with D possibly being TRBD1 (5 bases). Trimming stripped 3 bases from V and 7 bases from J, with 21 bases between. Per the germline V gene, CDR1 is SGHTA and CDR2 is FQGNSA. The CDR3 has 17 residues. Here the CDR3 reads CASSFAWPGPRGEKLFF. The CDR3 bases are TGTGCCAGCAGCTTCGCGTGGCCAGGGCCACGAGGTGAAAAACTGTTTTTT.

This clonotype was seen repeatedly, ten times or more. The CDR3 DNA sequence: TGCGCCAGCAGCTTGGGGGACCAGACGAACATTCAGTACTTC. Its protein product is CASSLGDQTNIQYF. The rearrangement joins TRBV5-1 to TRBJ2-4, with D perhaps being TRBD1 or TRBD2 (5 bases each). Germline V gives CDR1 SGHRS, CDR2 YFSETQ. This CDR3 region has 14 residues. V dropped 0 bases and J dropped 7 bases, with 11 bases sitting between them.

In this sample, this clonotype turned up many times. The genes are TRBV12-3 or TRBV12-4 and TRBJ2-7; D ambiguous. The V end lost 5 bases, the J end lost 1 base, and 9 bases lay between the germline ends. This CDR3 spans 13 amino acids. The CDR3 spells CASSLVASYEQYF. In nucleotides, the CDR3 is TGTGCCAGCAGTCTGGTGGCGTCCTACGAGCAGTACTTC.

The chain recombines TRBV12-3 or TRBV12-4 with TRBJ2-1; possible D gene TRBD2, 6 bases. With 6 bases removed from V and 7 bases from J, the gap between germline ends came to 16 bases. The CDR3 consists of 14 residues. The CDR3 nucleotides read TGTGCCAGCAGCATTACTAGCAATGGGAATGAGCAGTTCTTC. This gives the protein CASSITSNGNEQFF.

This chain connects TRBV5-4 to TRBJ2-2, with a weak D call TRBD1 (6 bases). Germline V gene sequence: CDR1 SGHNT, CDR2 YYREEE (reference sequence). There are 15 residues in the CDR3. V lost 4 bases and J lost 6, with 16 bases in between. The CDR3 DNA is TGTGCCAGCAGCCCGAGGCAGGGGTTGGCCGGGGAGCTGTTTTTT. As protein: CASSPRQGLAGELFF. Based on the CDR3 plus reference TRBV5-4 and TRBJ2-2, the full variable domain is ETGVTQSPTHLIKTRGQQVTLRCSSQSGHNTVSWYQQALGQGPQFIFQYYREEENGRGNFPPRFSGLQFPNYSSELNVNALELDDSALYLCASSPRQGLAGELFFGEGSRLTVL.

The V gene is TRBV27, the J gene TRBJ2-2; D gene uncertain. The V end lost 10 bases, the J end lost 6 bases, and 12 bases lay between the germline ends. Germline V gene data show CDR1 as MNHEY and CDR2 as SMNVEV (reference sequence). CDR3 length equals 12 residues. CDR3 amino acids: CATMEPPGELFF. In DNA, the CDR3 is TGTGCCACCATGGAGCCGCCCGGGGAGCTGTTTTTT.